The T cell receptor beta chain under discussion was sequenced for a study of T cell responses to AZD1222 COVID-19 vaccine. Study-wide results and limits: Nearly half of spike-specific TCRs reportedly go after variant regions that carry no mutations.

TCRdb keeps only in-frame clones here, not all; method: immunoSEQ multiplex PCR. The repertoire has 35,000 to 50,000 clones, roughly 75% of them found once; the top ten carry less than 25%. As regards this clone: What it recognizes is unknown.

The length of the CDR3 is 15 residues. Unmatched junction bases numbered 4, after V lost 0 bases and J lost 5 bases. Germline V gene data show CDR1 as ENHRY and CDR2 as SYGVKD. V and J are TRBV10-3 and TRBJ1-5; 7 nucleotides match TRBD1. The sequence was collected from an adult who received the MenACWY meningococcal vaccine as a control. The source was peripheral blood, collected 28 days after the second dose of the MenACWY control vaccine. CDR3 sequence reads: CAISESFRGDQPQHF. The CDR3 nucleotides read TGTGCCATCAGTGAGTCCTTCAGGGGGGATCAGCCCCAGCATTTT.